The rows below give T cell receptor beta chains drawn from one sample of a study of blood T cell repertoires in COVID-19. Libraries were prepared by immunoSEQ multiplex PCR; TCRdb keeps only in-frame clonotypes and omits some of them. The sample carries 150,000 to 200,000 clones, roughly 82% recorded once. What was sequenced was peripheral blood. The receptors here all came from a middle-aged woman with COVID-19, enrolled during active disease. CDR3s include the opening cysteine and the closing phenylalanine or tryptophan. The D gene is left open where the match is weak. Size is omitted from some rows. Given values are once, few, many or a class for expanded clones.

j_gene | abundance | d_gene | v_gene | CDR3aa | CDR3nt
TRBJ1-5 | - | TRBD1 | TRBV18 | CASSLKTGGEPQHF | TGTGCCAGCTCACTAAAGACAGGGGGCGAGCCCCAGCATTTT
TRBJ1-5 | - | - | TRBV18 | CASSRTAHQPQHF | TGTGCCAGCTCAAGGACAGCCCATCAGCCCCAGCATTTT
TRBJ1-5 | - | - | TRBV19 | CASSIYRDSNQPQHF | TGTGCCAGTAGTATTTACAGGGATAGCAATCAGCCCCAGCATTTT
TRBJ2-7 | - | - | TRBV6-5 | CASRGGGRDEQYF | TGTGCCAGCAGGGGGGGCGGGAGAGACGAGCAGTACTTC
TRBJ1-3 | - | - | TRBV11-2 | CASILGSPNSGNTIYF | TGTGCCAGCATCCTGGGGAGCCCCAACTCTGGAAACACCATATATTTT
TRBJ1-2 | - | TRBD1 | TRBV13 | CASSLGLTGGYGYTF | TGTGCCAGCAGCTTAGGCCTTACAGGGGGCTATGGCTACACCTTC
TRBJ1-2 | few | TRBD1 | TRBV20-1 | CSARDRQGSTF | TGCAGTGCTAGAGACCGACAGGGGAGCACCTTC
TRBJ2-5 | - | - | TRBV7-9 | CASSVGETQYF | TGTGCCAGCAGCGTCGGAGAGACCCAGTACTTC
TRBJ2-1 | - | TRBD2 | TRBV29-1 | CSVEWGGTYNEQFF | TGCAGCGTTGAATGGGGGGGGACTTACAATGAGCAGTTCTTC
TRBJ1-5 | many | TRBD1 | TRBV30 | CAWSSGGDGNQPQHF | TGTGCCTGGAGTTCAGGGGGCGACGGCAATCAGCCCCAGCATTTT
TRBJ2-7 | - | TRBD2 | TRBV7-2 | CASSLIGAARWTSPHEQYF | TGTGCCAGCAGCTTAATTGGGGCCGCTAGATGGACTAGCCCCCACGAGCAGTACTTC
TRBJ2-4 | once | TRBD2 | TRBV7-9 | CASSQTSVIQYF | TGTGCCAGCAGCCAGACTAGCGTCATTCAGTACTTC
TRBJ2-2 | few | TRBD1 | TRBV15 | CATSQGADTGELFF | TGTGCCACCAGCCAGGGGGCGGACACCGGGGAGCTGTTTTTT
TRBJ2-2 | - | - | TRBV6-5 | CASKLFNTGELFF | TGTGCCAGCAAACTTTTTAACACCGGGGAGCTGTTTTTT
TRBJ2-4 | - | - | TRBV5-5 | CASSFAGAENIQYF | TGTGCCAGCAGCTTTGCAGGGGCGGAAAACATTCAGTACTTC
TRBJ2-1 | few | TRBD2 | TRBV15 | CATSRLAGLLYNEQFF | TGTGCCACCAGCAGATTAGCGGGGCTGCTGTACAATGAGCAGTTCTTC
TRBJ2-7 | - | - | TRBV27 | CASTPNEGPPSYEQYF | TGTGCCAGCACCCCTAACGAGGGTCCCCCCTCCTACGAGCAGTACTTC
TRBJ1-2 | - | TRBD1 | TRBV6-4 | CASREGQTYNYGYTF | TGTGCCAGCAGGGAGGGACAGACTTACAACTATGGCTACACCTTC
TRBJ2-3 | - | TRBD2 | TRBV7-6 | CASSQAGGPGDTQYF | TGTGCCAGCAGCCAAGCGGGAGGGCCTGGAGATACGCAGTATTTT
TRBJ2-6 | - | - | TRBV29-1 | CSVDAPGLNVLTF | TGCAGCGTTGACGCCCCGGGACTCAACGTCCTGACTTTC
TRBJ2-2 | - | - | TRBV6-5 | CASPREFDTGELFF | TGTGCCAGCCCCAGGGAATTCGACACCGGGGAGCTGTTTTTT
TRBJ1-5 | - | - | TRBV19 | CASSPSGGSNQPQHF | TGTGCCAGTAGCCCTTCGGGTGGTAGCAATCAGCCCCAGCATTTT